This T cell receptor beta chain was sequenced for a study of PD-L1 blockade in urothelial cancer. Across the study: Each participant's history included 0 to 3 prior chemotherapy regimens.

Trimming pared 3 bases from V and 0 bases from J, leaving 7 bases between. CDR1 and CDR2 from the germline V gene are SGHNT and YYREEE (reference sequence). The CDR3 sequence is 14 residues long. As to time point: peripheral blood 6 weeks after treatment start. Profiling relied on immunoSEQ multiplex PCR, and the TCRdb table lists in-frame clones only, not all of them. Of roughly 120,000 clones listed, less than 95% were seen once; the top ten hold under 5%. The input for sequencing was PBMCs, taken around atezolizumab (anti-PD-L1) treatment. J is TRBJ2-1 and V is TRBV5-4; D uncertain. This TCR was sampled from a man aged 55-75 years with urothelial cancer. The CDR3, as DNA: TGTGCCAGCAGCTCAGGAAACTCCTACAATGAGCAGTTCTTC. Translated: CASSSGNSYNEQFF. The full variable domain, with the rest looked up from reference TRBV5-4 and TRBJ2-1, is ETGVTQSPTHLIKTRGQQVTLRCSSQSGHNTVSWYQQALGQGPQFIFQYYREEENGRGNFPPRFSGLQFPNYSSELNVNALELDDSALYLCASSSGNSYNEQFFGPGTRLTVL.